Shown below are 26 T cell receptor beta chains from a single sample sequenced in a study of shared clonotypes between healthy human individuals. Profiling relied on immunoSEQ multiplex PCR, and the TCRdb table lists in-frame clones only, not all of them. The sample lists 1.4 million to 1.5 million clones, roughly 95% occurring once. The sequencing input was naive CD4+ T cells sorted from blood. Subset reported: CD45RA+ positively selected. The receptors originated from a man aged 30-40 years in good health.

The chain combines TRBV5-3 with TRBJ2-7; 7 bases match TRBD2. TRBV5-3 belongs to the ORF category, with a function that is uncertain. The CDR3 is 15 amino acids. V lost 2 bases and J lost 3; bases outside the gene matches: 8. The CDR3: CARSFPSGPFYEQYF. CDR3 nucleotides: TGTGCCAGAAGCTTTCCTAGCGGCCCGTTCTACGAGCAGTACTTC.

The J gene is TRBJ1-1, the V gene TRBV2; D call uncertain. Deletions cut 6 bases from V and 0 bases from J, with 26 bases between. The CDR3 covers 19 residues. CDR1 SNHLY and CDR2 FYNNEI come from the germline V gene. The CDR3 sequence is CASRHPREAFGSMNTEAFF. In DNA, the CDR3 is TGTGCCAGCAGGCATCCCCGGGAGGCTTTCGGTTCCATGAACACTGAAGCTTTCTTT. Full variable domain (remainder filled in from reference TRBV2 and TRBJ1-1): EPEVTQTPSHQVTQMGQEVILRCVPISNHLYFYWYRQILGQKVEFLVSFYNNEISEKSEIFDDQFSVERPDGSNFTLKIRSTKLEDSAMYFCASRHPREAFGSMNTEAFFGQGTRLTVV.

The chain couples TRBV19 to TRBJ2-3, with 10 nucleotides matching TRBD2. The J segment lost 2 bases and the V segment lost 3 bases, leaving 11 bases of the junction unmatched. The germline CDR1 and CDR2 sequences are LNHDA and SQIVND (reference sequence). The CDR3 is 18 residues long. CDR3 in amino acids: CASSIRTGAGGTTDTQYF. The CDR3 bases are TGTGCCAGTAGTATCCGAACGGGAGCGGGAGGGACCACAGATACGCAGTATTTT.

The chain couples TRBV14 to TRBJ2-2; TRBD1 agrees at 9 bases. The CDR3 is made up of 17 amino acids. The ends lost 4 bases at V and 6 bases at J; junction bases unmatched: 12. Germline-derived CDR1 and CDR2 are SGHDN and FVKESK. CDR3 DNA: TGTGCCAGCAGCCCCGGGACAGGGCTTATTAGCGCCGGGGAGCTGTTTTTT. Protein: CASSPGTGLISAGELFF.

This clone is a singleton in its sample. The chain combines TRBV4-1 with TRBJ1-5; D remains unclear. The germline V gene has CDR1 MGHRA and CDR2 YSYEKL. This CDR3 spans 14 amino acids. Trimming took 0 bases from V and 2 from J, leaving 5 bases between them. The CDR3 DNA sequence: TGCGCCAGCAGCCAAGAAGGTCGCAATCAGCCCCAGCATTTT. Translated: CASSQEGRNQPQHF.

A word on this clone: Other DNA sequences in the sample encode the same CDR3. This rearrangement joins TRBV2 to TRBJ2-7; the match to TRBD2 covers 12 bases. The junction had 4 bases not matched to a gene; V was cut back by 6 bases and J by 1 base. Germline V gene sequence: CDR1 SNHLY, CDR2 FYNNEI. CDR3 length equals 15 residues. CDR3 sequence: CASSAGTSGSYEQYF. For the CDR3, the DNA is TGTGCCAGCAGCGCCGGGACTAGCGGGTCCTACGAGCAGTACTTC.

The chain joins TRBV18 to TRBJ2-1, with 10 positions matching TRBD1. The length of the CDR3 is 16 residues. J gave up 5 bases and V 4 bases, and 8 bases lay outside the gene matches. The germline V gene has CDR1 KGHSH and CDR2 LQKENI. The CDR3 is CASSQLGTGDNNEQFF. CDR3 nucleotides: TGTGCCAGCTCACAACTGGGGACAGGGGATAACAATGAGCAGTTCTTC.

V is TRBV5-1 and J is TRBJ2-7; 10 bases are a match to TRBD2. Germline assignment: CDR1 SGHRS and CDR2 YFSETQ. This CDR3 has 15 residues. V trimming: 2 bases; J trimming: 0 bases; junction bases outside the gene matches: 2. The CDR3 reads CASSFTSGDSYEQYF. In DNA form, the CDR3 reads TGCGCCAGCAGCTTCACTAGCGGGGACTCCTACGAGCAGTACTTC.

V is TRBV5-1 and J is TRBJ2-2; perhaps TRBD1 as D (5 bases). Per germline, CDR1 SGHRS and CDR2 YFSETQ. V lost 0 bases to trimming and J lost 6 bases, with 12 bases between them. This CDR3 spans 15 amino acids. As DNA, the CDR3 is TGCGCCAGCAGCTTGGTACTACAGGTCCCCGGGGAGCTGTTTTTT. This encodes CASSLVLQVPGELFF.

CDR3 protein: CASSVKSIAVYNEQFF. DNA of the CDR3: TGTGCCAGCAGCGTAAAATCGATAGCAGTCTACAATGAGCAGTTCTTC. This chain joins TRBV9 and TRBJ2-1, with D unresolved. Trimming took 1 base from V and 3 from J, leaving 14 bases between them. Germline lookup yields CDR1 SGDLS and CDR2 YYNGEE. There are 16 residues in the CDR3.

This chain joins TRBV10-1 and TRBJ2-3; D unresolved. This CDR3 spans 16 amino acids. Trimming took 0 bases from V and 1 from J, leaving 11 bases between them. Germline V CDR1 and CDR2: WNHNN, SYGVQD (reference sequence). CDR3 DNA sequence: TGCGCCAGCAGTGAGTCCTCGAGTCAGGGCACAGATACGCAGTATTTT. This gives the protein CASSESSSQGTDTQYF.

The genes are TRBV13 and TRBJ1-5, with a tentative D call TRBD1 (5 bases). The CDR3 length is 14 residues. CDR1 and CDR2 from the germline V gene are PRHDT and FYEKMQ (reference sequence). Deletions cut 4 bases from V and 8 bases from J, with 15 bases between. This CDR3 is CASSYRDGHEPQHF. In DNA, the CDR3 is TGTGCCAGCAGCTATCGGGACGGCCACGAGCCCCAGCATTTT.

The count of this clone is one. The chain joins TRBV7-2 to TRBJ1-1; D unresolved. With 2 bases removed from V and 4 bases from J, the gap between germline ends came to 11 bases. This CDR3 contains 14 residues. In germline, CDR1 is SGHTA, CDR2 FQGNSA. CDR3 in amino acids: CASSLYGFSTEAFF. For the CDR3, the DNA is TGTGCCAGCAGCTTATACGGGTTCAGCACTGAAGCTTTCTTT.

The chain carries TRBV28 and TRBJ2-7, with 14 nucleotides matching TRBD2. CDR3 length equals 16 residues. V was clipped by 7 bases and J by 5 bases; unmatched bases: 10. Germline assignment: CDR1 MDHEN and CDR2 SYDVKM. The CDR3 region is CASIPPGLAGDHEQYF. CDR3 DNA sequence: TGTGCCAGCATCCCTCCGGGACTAGCGGGAGACCACGAGCAGTACTTC.

The chain links TRBV7-8 to TRBJ2-1; possibly TRBD1 or TRBD2 for D (5 bases each). The V end lost 7 bases, the J end lost 10 bases, and 20 bases lay between the germline ends. This CDR3 contains 14 residues. Germline CDR1 reads SGHVS; CDR2 reads FQNEAQ. The CDR3 sequence: CASNRGGRGSEQFF. Here the CDR3 DNA reads TGTGCCAGCAATAGGGGCGGAAGAGGGTCCGAGCAGTTCTTC.

Turning to this clone: Within the sample, other DNA sequences also encode this same CDR3. CDR3: CASSPLRGNYEQYF. The CDR3, as DNA: TGTGCCAGCTCACCTCTGCGGGGCAACTACGAGCAGTACTTC. The rearrangement joins TRBV18 to TRBJ2-7, with D tentatively TRBD2 (6 bases). The germline CDR1 and CDR2 sequences are KGHSH and LQKENI. The CDR3 spans 14 residues. The germline V and J ends were trimmed by 3 bases and 3 bases, with 12 bases remaining between them.

V usage is TRBV5-5 and J usage is TRBJ2-1; a weak D match, TRBD2 (5 bases). The CDR3 extends over 12 amino acids. V shed 4 bases and J shed 4 bases, with 6 bases lying between them. CDR1 is SGHKS and CDR2 is YYEKEE in the germline V gene (reference sequence). The CDR3 reads CASSRTYNEQFF. As DNA, the CDR3 is TGTGCCAGCAGCAGGACTTACAATGAGCAGTTCTTC.

DNA for the CDR3: TGTGCCAGTAGTATAGGGACTAGCGAGTACAATGAGCAGTTCTTC. It yields the protein CASSIGTSEYNEQFF. The V call is TRBV19, the J call TRBJ2-1, with 9 nucleotides matching TRBD2. The J segment lost 4 bases and the V segment lost 1 base, leaving 2 bases of the junction unmatched. Looked up from germline, CDR1 is LNHDA and CDR2 is SQIVND (reference sequence). The CDR3 has 15 amino acids.

The chain combines TRBV28 with TRBJ2-2, with D tentatively TRBD1 (6 bases). The germline V gene encodes CDR1 MDHEN and CDR2 SYDVKM. The CDR3 loop spans 14 amino acids. V dropped 2 bases and J dropped 3 bases, with 7 bases sitting between them. In DNA, the CDR3 is TGTGCCAGCAGTTTAACAGGGTACACCGGGGAGCTGTTTTTT. Its protein product is CASSLTGYTGELFF. Drawing the rest from reference TRBV28 and TRBJ2-2, the complete variable domain is DVKVTQSSRYLVKRTGEKVFLECVQDMDHENMFWYRQDPGLGLRLIYFSYDVKMKEKGDIPEGYSVSREKKERFSLILESASTNQTSMYLCASSLTGYTGELFFGEGSRLTVL.

About this clone itself: The identical CDR3 is also encoded by other nucleotide sequences in the sample. V usage is TRBV18 and J usage is TRBJ2-1; perhaps TRBD1 as D (5 bases). Germline lookup yields CDR1 KGHSH and CDR2 LQKENI. CDR3 length equals 15 residues. Between the trimmed V and J ends, which lost 6 bases and 0 bases, there was a span of 12 bases. Here the CDR3 DNA reads TGTGCCAGCTCCCCAAGGGGCGGCTCCTACAATGAGCAGTTCTTC. Protein product: CASSPRGGSYNEQFF. The full variable domain, its missing parts supplied by reference TRBV18 and TRBJ2-1, is NAGVMQNPRHLVRRRGQEARLRCSPMKGHSHVYWYRQLPEEGLKFMVYLQKENIIDESGMPKERFSAEFPKEGPSILRIQQVVRGDSAAYFCASSPRGGSYNEQFFGPGTRLTVL.

For this clone: Germline is not matched at one junction end, which may reflect a read error. The chain combines TRBV5-4 with TRBJ2-7, with TRBD1 identical over 7 bases. CDR3 size: 14 residues. Looked up from germline, CDR1 is SGHNT and CDR2 is YYREEE (reference sequence). This CDR3 reads CASSFSGGPYEQCF. The CDR3 bases are TGTGCCAGCAGCTTCTCAGGGGGTCCCTACGAGCAGTGCTTC.

This chain links TRBV28 with TRBJ1-5; D ambiguous. CDR3 length equals 13 residues. V lost 11 bases to trimming and J lost 7 bases, with 18 bases between them. CDR1 is MDHEN and CDR2 is SYDVKM in the germline V gene. This CDR3 reads CAGRRTRGQPQHF. CDR3 nucleotides: TGTGCCGGCCGGAGGACCCGAGGCCAGCCCCAGCATTTT.

CDR3 sequence reads: CASSLAGVFYEQYF. As DNA, the CDR3 is TGCGCCAGCAGCTTGGCCGGAGTATTCTACGAGCAGTACTTC. The chain is built from TRBV5-1 and TRBJ2-7, with D unclear. Germline V gives CDR1 SGHRS, CDR2 YFSETQ. V was pared by 0 bases and J by 3 bases, with 10 bases between. The CDR3 has 14 amino acids.

The V and J genes are TRBV5-4 and TRBJ1-2; 8 bases agree with TRBD1. Germline values: CDR1 SGHNT, CDR2 YYREEE (reference sequence). This CDR3 has 18 residues. J lost 2 bases, V lost 4 bases, and 16 bases had no gene match. CDR3 loop: CASSPFLGTGDENYGYTF. The CDR3 nucleotides are TGTGCCAGCAGCCCTTTTTTAGGGACAGGAGACGAGAACTATGGCTACACCTTC.

The V and J genes are TRBV4-3 and TRBJ2-7; 8 nucleotides match TRBD1. The V segment lost 2 bases and the J segment 5 bases; nucleotides outside the gene matches: 5. This CDR3 has 14 amino acids. Per germline, CDR1 LGHNA and CDR2 YSLEER. The CDR3: CASSQPDRANEQYF. The DNA of the CDR3 is TGCGCCAGCAGCCAACCGGACAGGGCCAACGAGCAGTACTTC.

The rearrangement joins TRBV7-9 to TRBJ2-1; TRBD2 matches 10 bases. Germline values: CDR1 SEHNR, CDR2 FQNEAQ (reference sequence). Losses at the gene ends were 5 bases for V and 7 bases for J; bases not matched to a gene: 5. CDR3 length: 14 amino acids. In DNA, the CDR3 is TGTGCCAGCAGCGCCCCGGGACTAGCGAATGAGCAGTTCTTC. Protein sequence: CASSAPGLANEQFF.